This T cell receptor (beta chain) comes out of a study of blood T cell repertoires in COVID-19. Cohort placement rested on clinical history that participants reported themselves. This clone has just one count. Germline V CDR1 and CDR2: GTSNPN, SVGIG (reference sequence). The V segment lost 3 bases and the J segment 4 bases; nucleotides outside the gene matches: 6. This CDR3 spans 15 amino acids. Profiled with immunoSEQ multiplex PCR; TCRdb holds only in-frame clones, not every one. The sample contains some 490,000 clones, less than 90% of which appear only once. The chain links TRBV30 to TRBJ2-3; 11 bases are shared with TRBD2. This TCR was recovered from a woman in her sixties who had recovered from COVID-19. The source material was PBMCs or T cells enriched from blood (not recorded which). CDR3 sequence (DNA): TGTGCCTGGAGGGGTATAGCGGGGGGGCCAGATACGCAGTATTTT. Residues: CAWRGIAGGPDTQYF.